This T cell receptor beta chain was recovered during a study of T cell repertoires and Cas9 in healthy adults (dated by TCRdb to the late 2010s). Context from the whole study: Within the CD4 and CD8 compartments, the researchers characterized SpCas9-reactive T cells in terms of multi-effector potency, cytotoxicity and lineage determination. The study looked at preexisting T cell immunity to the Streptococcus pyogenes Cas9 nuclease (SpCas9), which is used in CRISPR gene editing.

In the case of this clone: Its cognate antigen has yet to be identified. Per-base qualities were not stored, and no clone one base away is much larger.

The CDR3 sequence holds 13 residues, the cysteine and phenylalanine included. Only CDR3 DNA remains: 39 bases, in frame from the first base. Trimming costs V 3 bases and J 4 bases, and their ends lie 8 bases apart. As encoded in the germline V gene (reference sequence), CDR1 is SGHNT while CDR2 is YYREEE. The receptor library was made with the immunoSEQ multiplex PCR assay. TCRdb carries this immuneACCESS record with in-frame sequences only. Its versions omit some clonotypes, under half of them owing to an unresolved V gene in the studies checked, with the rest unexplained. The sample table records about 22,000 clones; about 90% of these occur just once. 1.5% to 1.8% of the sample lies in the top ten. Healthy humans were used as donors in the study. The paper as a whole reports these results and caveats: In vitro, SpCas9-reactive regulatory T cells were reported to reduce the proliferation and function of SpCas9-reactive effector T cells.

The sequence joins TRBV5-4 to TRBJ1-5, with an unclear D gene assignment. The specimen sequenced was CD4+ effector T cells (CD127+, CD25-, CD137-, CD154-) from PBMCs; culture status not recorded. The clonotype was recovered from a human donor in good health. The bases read TGTGCCAGCAGCTATGGTCGGAATCAGCCCCAGCATTTT. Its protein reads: CASSYGRNQPQHF.